This T cell receptor (beta chain) was found in a study of OX40 agonist ivuxolimab in advanced cancers. Study-level background: Aged roughly 23 to 80 with a mean of about 60 years, they were roughly 83% male.

V trimming: 4 bases; J trimming: 8 bases; junction bases outside the gene matches: 8. CDR1 and CDR2 from the germline V gene are MNHNS and SASEGT. The CDR3 is 15 residues long. TCRdb's table, derived via immunoSEQ multiplex PCR, lists solely in-frame clones and lacks some. The sample shows roughly 7,000 clones, 75% to 80% of them seen only once. The source was CD4+ or CD8+ T cells sorted from blood, collected in a trial of the OX40 agonist ivuxolimab. The sequence was obtained from an adult with an advanced solid tumor such as melanoma, head and neck, liver or kidney cancer. The chain carries TRBV6-1 and TRBJ2-1; 10 bases line up with TRBD1. CDR3 residues: CASSAPGTGVDEQFF. Here the CDR3 DNA reads TGTGCCAGCAGTGCCCCCGGGACAGGGGTTGATGAGCAGTTCTTC.